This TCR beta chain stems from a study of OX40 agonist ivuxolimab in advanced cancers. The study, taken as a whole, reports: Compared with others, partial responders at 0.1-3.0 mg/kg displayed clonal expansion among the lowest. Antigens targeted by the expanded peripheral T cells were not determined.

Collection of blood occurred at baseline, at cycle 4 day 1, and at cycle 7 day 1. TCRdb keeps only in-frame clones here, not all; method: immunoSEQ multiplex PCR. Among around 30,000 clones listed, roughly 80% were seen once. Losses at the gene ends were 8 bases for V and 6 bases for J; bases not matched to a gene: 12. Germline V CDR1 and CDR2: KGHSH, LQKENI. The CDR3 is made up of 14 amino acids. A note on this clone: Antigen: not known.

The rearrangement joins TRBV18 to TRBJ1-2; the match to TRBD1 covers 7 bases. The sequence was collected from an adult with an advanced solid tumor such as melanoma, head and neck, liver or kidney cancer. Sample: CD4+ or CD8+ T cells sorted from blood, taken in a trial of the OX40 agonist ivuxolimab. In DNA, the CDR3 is TGTGCCAGCATATTTACAGGGGTATCTGATGGCTACACCTTC. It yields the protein CASIFTGVSDGYTF.